A single sample is the source of the 5 T cell receptor beta chains below, sequenced in a study of cytomegalovirus exposure and HLA in healthy donors. The PCR contained 60 Vbeta and 13 Jbeta primers. Profiled with immunoSEQ multiplex PCR; TCRdb holds only in-frame clones, not every one. The sample carries some 150,000 clones, 80% recorded once. Sequenced: PBMCs. All receptors derive from a woman aged 40 to 50 in good health and CMV-seropositive.

The gene calls are TRBV7-9 and TRBJ2-5; perhaps TRBD1 as D (6 bases). The V gene's germline CDR1 is SEHNR and CDR2 FQNEAQ (reference sequence). V was cut by 1 base and J by 0 bases, with 15 bases left in between. CDR3 length: 17 amino acids. The DNA for the CDR3 is TGTGCCAGCAGCTTAGTCTTGATGGACAGCGACCAAGAGACCCAGTACTTC. As protein: CASSLVLMDSDQETQYF. Complete variable domain (other parts from reference TRBV7-9 and TRBJ2-5): DTGVSQNPRHKITKRGQNVTFRCDPISEHNRLYWYRQTLGQGPEFLTYFQNEAQLEKSRLLSDRFSAERPKGSFSTLEIQRTEQGDSAMYLCASSLVLMDSDQETQYFGPGTRLLVL.

The chain employs TRBV4-1 and TRBJ2-7; 8 bases are shared with TRBD1. This CDR3 is built from 17 residues. CDR1 MGHRA and CDR2 YSYEKL come from the germline V gene. V trimming: 4 bases; J trimming: 0 bases; junction bases outside the gene matches: 11. CDR3 region: CASSLMQGDRSSYEQYF. CDR3 DNA sequence: TGCGCCAGCAGCCTAATGCAGGGGGACAGGAGCTCCTACGAGCAGTACTTC.

V gene TRBV7-3 combines with J gene TRBJ2-7; D perhaps matches TRBD1 (6 bases). V gave up 4 bases and J gave up 6 bases, with 13 bases separating them. The CDR3 extends over 13 amino acids. Germline CDR1 and CDR2: SGHTA and FQGTGA. CDR3 sequence (DNA): TGTGCCAGCAGCTATACCGGACAGAGCGAGCAGTACTTC. Its protein product is CASSYTGQSEQYF.

In the case of this clone: The sample carries other DNA sequences with the same CDR3. The chain employs TRBV5-1 and TRBJ2-7, with 10 bases matching TRBD2. CDR3 size: 14 residues. V gave up 4 bases and J gave up 5 bases; unmatched junction bases: 6. Germline CDR1 reads SGHRS; CDR2 reads YFSETQ. The chain's CDR3 is CASSVLAGANEQYF. In nucleotides, the CDR3 is TGCGCCAGCAGCGTCCTAGCGGGAGCAAACGAGCAGTACTTC.

The rearrangement uses TRBV9 and TRBJ2-2, with 7 bases aligning to TRBD2. V shed 6 bases and J 6 bases; nucleotides not matched to a gene: 11. The CDR3 totals 15 residues. Germline V gene lookup returns CDR1 SGDLS and CDR2 YYNGEE. CDR3 sequence (DNA): TGTGCCAGCACCGGACTCGGGGGGTCCCCCGGGGAGCTGTTTTTT. It is translated as CASTGLGGSPGELFF.